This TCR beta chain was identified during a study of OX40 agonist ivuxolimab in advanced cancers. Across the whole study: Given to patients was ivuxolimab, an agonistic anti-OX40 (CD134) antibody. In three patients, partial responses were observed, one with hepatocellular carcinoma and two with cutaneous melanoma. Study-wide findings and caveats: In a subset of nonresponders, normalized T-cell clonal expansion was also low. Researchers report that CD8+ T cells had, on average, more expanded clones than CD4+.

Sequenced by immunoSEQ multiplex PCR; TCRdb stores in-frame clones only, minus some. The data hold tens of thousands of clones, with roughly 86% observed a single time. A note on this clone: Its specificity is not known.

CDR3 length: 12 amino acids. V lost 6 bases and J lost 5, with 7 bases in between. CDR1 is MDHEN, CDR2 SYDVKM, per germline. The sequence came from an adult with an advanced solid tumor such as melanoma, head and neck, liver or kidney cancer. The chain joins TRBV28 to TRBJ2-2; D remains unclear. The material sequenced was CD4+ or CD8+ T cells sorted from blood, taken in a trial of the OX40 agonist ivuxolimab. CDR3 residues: CASSLTTGELFF. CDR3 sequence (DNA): TGTGCCAGCAGCCTTACTACCGGGGAGCTGTTTTTT.